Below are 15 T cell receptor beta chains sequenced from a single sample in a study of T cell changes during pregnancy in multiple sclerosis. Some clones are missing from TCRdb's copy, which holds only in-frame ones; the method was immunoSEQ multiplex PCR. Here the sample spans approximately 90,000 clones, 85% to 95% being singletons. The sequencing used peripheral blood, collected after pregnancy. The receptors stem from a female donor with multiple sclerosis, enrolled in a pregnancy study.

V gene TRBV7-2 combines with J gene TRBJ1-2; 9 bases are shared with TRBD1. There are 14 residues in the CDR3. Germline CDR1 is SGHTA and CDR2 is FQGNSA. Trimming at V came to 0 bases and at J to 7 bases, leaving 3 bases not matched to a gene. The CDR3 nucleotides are TGTGCCAGCAGCTTAGCACAGGGGGCGAGTGGCTACACCTTC. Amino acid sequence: CASSLAQGASGYTF.

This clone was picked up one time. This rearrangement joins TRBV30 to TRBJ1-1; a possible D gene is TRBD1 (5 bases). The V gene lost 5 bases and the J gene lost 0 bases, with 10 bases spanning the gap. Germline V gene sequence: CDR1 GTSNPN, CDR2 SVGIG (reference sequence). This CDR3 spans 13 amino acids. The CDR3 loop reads CAWGHSMNTEAFF. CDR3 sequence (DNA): TGTGCCTGGGGACACTCCATGAACACTGAAGCTTTCTTT.

CDR3 nucleotide sequence: TGTGCCAGCTCACTAGACAGCGGGTCTGGGGCCAACGTCCTGACTTTC. Protein product: CASSLDSGSGANVLTF. The chain is built from TRBV18 and TRBJ2-6; TRBD2 might be the D (6 bases). The germline gives CDR1 KGHSH, CDR2 LQKENI. V dropped 4 bases and J dropped 1 base, with 11 bases sitting between them. CDR3 length: 16 amino acids. The variable domain in full, with the rest retrieved from reference TRBV18 and TRBJ2-6, is NAGVMQNPRHLVRRRGQEARLRCSPMKGHSHVYWYRQLPEEGLKFMVYLQKENIIDESGMPKERFSAEFPKEGPSILRIQQVVRGDSAAYFCASSLDSGSGANVLTFGAGSRLTVL.

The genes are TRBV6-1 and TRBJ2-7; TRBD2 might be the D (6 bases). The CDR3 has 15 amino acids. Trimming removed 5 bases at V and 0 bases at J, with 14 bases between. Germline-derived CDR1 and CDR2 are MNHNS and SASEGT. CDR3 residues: CASSRTGLRSYEQYF. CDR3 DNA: TGTGCCAGCAGTAGAACGGGACTCCGCTCCTACGAGCAGTACTTC.

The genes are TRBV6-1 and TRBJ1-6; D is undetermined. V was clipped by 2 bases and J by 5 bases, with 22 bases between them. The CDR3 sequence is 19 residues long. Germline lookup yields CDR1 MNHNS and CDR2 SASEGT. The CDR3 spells CASSEYLSRPPLNNSPLHF. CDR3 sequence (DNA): TGTGCCAGCAGTGAATATCTTAGCCGGCCACCACTTAATAATTCACCCCTCCACTTT.

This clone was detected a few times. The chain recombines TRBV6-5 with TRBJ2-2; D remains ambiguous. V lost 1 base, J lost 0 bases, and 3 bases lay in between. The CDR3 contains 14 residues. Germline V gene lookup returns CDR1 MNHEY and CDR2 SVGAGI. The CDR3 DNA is TGTGCCAGCAGTTACTTCACGAACACCGGGGAGCTGTTTTTT. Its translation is CASSYFTNTGELFF.

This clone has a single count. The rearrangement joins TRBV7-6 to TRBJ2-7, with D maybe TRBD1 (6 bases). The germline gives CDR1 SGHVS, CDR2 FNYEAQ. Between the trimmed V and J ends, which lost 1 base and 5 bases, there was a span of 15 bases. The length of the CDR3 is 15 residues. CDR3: CASSLGNREVHEQYF. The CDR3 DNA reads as TGTGCCAGCAGCTTAGGGAACAGGGAAGTCCACGAGCAGTACTTC.

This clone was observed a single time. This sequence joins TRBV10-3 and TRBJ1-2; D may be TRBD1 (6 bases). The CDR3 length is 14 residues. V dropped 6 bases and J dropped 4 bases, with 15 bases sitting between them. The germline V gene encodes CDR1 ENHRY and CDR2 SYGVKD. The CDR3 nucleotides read TGTGCCATCAGCGAAGGGGGGGCGTCCTATGGCTACACCTTC. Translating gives CAISEGGASYGYTF.

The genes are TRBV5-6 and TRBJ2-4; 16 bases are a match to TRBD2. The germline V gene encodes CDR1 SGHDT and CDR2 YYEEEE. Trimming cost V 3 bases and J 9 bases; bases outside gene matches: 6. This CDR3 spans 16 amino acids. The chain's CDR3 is CASSSLGLAGGAIQYF. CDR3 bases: TGTGCCAGCAGCTCACTGGGACTAGCGGGGGGGGCCATTCAGTACTTC.

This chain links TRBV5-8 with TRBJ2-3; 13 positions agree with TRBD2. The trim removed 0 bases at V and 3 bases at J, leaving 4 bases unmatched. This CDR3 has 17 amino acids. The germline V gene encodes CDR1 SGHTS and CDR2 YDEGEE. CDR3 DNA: TGTGCCAGCAGCTTGGCTGGGACTAGCGGGACAACAGATACGCAGTATTTT. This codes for CASSLAGTSGTTDTQYF.

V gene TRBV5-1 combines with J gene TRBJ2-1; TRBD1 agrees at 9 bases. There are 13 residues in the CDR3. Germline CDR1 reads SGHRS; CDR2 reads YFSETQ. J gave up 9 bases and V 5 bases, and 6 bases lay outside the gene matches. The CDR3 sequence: CASRLTGGSEQFF. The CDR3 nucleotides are TGCGCCAGCAGACTGACAGGGGGATCTGAGCAGTTCTTC.

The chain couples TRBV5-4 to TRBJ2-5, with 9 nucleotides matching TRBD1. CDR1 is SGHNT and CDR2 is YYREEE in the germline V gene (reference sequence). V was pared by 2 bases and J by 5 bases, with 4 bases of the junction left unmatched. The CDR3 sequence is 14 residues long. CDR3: CASSLQGAGETQYF. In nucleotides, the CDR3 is TGTGCCAGCAGCTTACAGGGGGCGGGGGAGACCCAGTACTTC.

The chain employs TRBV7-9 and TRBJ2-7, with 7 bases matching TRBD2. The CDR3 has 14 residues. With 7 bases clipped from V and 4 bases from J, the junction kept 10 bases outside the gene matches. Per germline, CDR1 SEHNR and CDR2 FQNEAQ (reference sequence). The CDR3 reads CASTIMAGVYEQYF. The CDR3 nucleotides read TGTGCCAGCACAATAATGGCGGGGGTATACGAGCAGTACTTC.

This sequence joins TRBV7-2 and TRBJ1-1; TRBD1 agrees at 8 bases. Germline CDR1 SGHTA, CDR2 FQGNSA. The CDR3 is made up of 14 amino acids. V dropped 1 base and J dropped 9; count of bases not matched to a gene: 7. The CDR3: CASSLVRTGSQAFF. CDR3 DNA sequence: TGTGCCAGCAGCTTAGTTAGGACAGGGAGTCAAGCTTTCTTT.

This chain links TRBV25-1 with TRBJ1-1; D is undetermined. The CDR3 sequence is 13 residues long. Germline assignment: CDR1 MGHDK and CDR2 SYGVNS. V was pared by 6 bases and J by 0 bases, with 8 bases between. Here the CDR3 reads CASRPTVNTEAFF. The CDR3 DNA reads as TGTGCCAGCAGGCCTACAGTGAACACTGAAGCTTTCTTT.